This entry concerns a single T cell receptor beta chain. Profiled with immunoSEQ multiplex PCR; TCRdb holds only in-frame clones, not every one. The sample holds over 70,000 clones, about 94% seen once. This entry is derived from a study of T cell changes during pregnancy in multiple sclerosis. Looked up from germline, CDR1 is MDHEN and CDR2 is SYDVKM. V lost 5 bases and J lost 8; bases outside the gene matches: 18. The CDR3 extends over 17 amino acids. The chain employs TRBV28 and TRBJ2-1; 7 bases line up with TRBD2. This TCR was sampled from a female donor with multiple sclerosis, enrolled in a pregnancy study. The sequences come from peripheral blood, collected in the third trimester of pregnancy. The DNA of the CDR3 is TGTGCCAGCAGTACGCCCTGGACTAGGCGGAGTGCCGATGAGCAGTTCTTC. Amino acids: CASSTPWTRRSADEQFF. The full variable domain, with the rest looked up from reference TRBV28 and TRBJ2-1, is DVKVTQSSRYLVKRTGEKVFLECVQDMDHENMFWYRQDPGLGLRLIYFSYDVKMKEKGDIPEGYSVSREKKERFSLILESASTNQTSMYLCASSTPWTRRSADEQFFGPGTRLTVL.